The present T cell receptor (beta chain) was sequenced within a study of Graves' ophthalmopathy and Graves' hyperthyroidism. The V gene's germline CDR1 is SGDLS and CDR2 YYNGEE. This CDR3 comprises 15 residues. Trimming cost V 3 bases and J 5 bases; bases outside gene matches: 8. From fresh peripheral blood, roughly 9.3 ml in volume, the PBMCs were obtained. This clonotype has at least ten counts. Investigators amplified TCR beta CDR3 regions from RNA transcripts. First-round RT-PCR relied on HTBI primers, and a second-round multiplex PCR came next. TCRdb redid the calling of the multiplex PCR reads with MiXCR, one entry per CDR3 protein. The sample lists over 450,000 distinct CDR3 sequences, under 15% occurring once.

The receptor was isolated from a woman in her thirties with Graves' ophthalmopathy. The V call is TRBV9, the J call TRBJ1-2; 9 bases fit TRBD1. The sequencing input was blood. The CDR3 sequence: CASSAQGALPYGYTF. In nucleotides, the CDR3 is TGTGCCAGCAGCGCACAGGGGGCCCTACCATATGGCTACACCTTC.